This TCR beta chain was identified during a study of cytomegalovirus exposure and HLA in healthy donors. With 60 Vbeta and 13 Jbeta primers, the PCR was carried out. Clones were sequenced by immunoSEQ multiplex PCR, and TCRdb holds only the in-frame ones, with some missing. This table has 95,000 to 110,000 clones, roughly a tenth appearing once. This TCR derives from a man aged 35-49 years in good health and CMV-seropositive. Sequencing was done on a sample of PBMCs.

CDR3 amino acids: CSVVRTGGIYEQYF. The CDR3, as DNA: TGCAGCGTTGTCAGGACAGGGGGAATCTACGAGCAGTACTTC. The V gene is TRBV29-1, the J gene TRBJ2-5; 10 bases map to TRBD1. The J call may be faulty, since TRBJ2-7 better matches the DNA end. The germline CDR1 and CDR2 sequences are SQVTM and ANQGSEA. The CDR3 is 14 amino acids.